Each of the 32 T cell receptor beta chains below was sequenced from the same sample in a study of response to subunit inactivated influenza vaccine. Each CDR3 protein is one row after TCRdb ran MiXCR on the RT-PCR reads. The top ten hold roughly 10% of the sample, which has about 830,000 distinct CDR3 sequences, around 20% seen once. Material: PBMCs from blood, obtained less than 6 days after vaccination. The receptors were gathered from a man aged 45-65 years who received an inactivated influenza vaccine.

This clonotype came up a few times. This chain joins TRBV20-1 and TRBJ2-2, with 16 bases aligning to TRBD2. The trim removed 5 bases at V and 5 bases at J, leaving 8 bases unmatched. The CDR3 has 17 amino acids. Germline V gene data show CDR1 as DFQATT and CDR2 as SNEGSKA (reference sequence). As DNA, the CDR3 is TGCAGTGCTCCGGGACTAGCGGGAGGGCCGGGTACCGGGGAGCTGTTTTTT. It yields the protein CSAPGLAGGPGTGELFF.

The sample holds a few counts of this clonotype. The rearrangement links TRBV5-1 to TRBJ2-7; TRBD2 matches 10 bases. The CDR3 is made up of 15 amino acids. Per germline, CDR1 SGHRS and CDR2 YFSETQ. With V trimmed by 0 bases and J by 7 bases, 7 bases remained unmatched. As DNA, the CDR3 is TGCGCCAGCAGCTTGGAGGCTAGCGGGAGTTGGGAGCAGTACTTC. Translation: CASSLEASGSWEQYF.

V and J are TRBV11-3 and TRBJ2-3, with D possibly matching TRBD2 (6 bases). The CDR3 runs 14 residues. Germline V gene data show CDR1 as SGHNT and CDR2 as YENEEA. Trimming removed 2 bases at V and 4 bases at J, with 10 bases between. CDR3 nucleotide sequence: TGTGCCAGCAGCTTAAGTCGGGGGTCAGATACGCAGTATTTT. It yields the protein CASSLSRGSDTQYF.

This clonotype was counted many times. As DNA, the CDR3 is TGCAGTGCTAGTGGCGGATCCAGGGGGCGAAACTATGGCTACACCTTC. It is translated as CSASGGSRGRNYGYTF. This chain links TRBV20-1 with TRBJ1-2, with 8 positions matching TRBD1. V was pared by 3 bases and J by 2 bases, with 11 bases of the junction left unmatched. The CDR3 spans 16 residues. CDR1 and CDR2 from the germline V gene are DFQATT and SNEGSKA (reference sequence).

The rearrangement uses TRBV5-1 and TRBJ2-3, with TRBD2 identical over 9 bases. The CDR3 runs to 15 residues. In germline, CDR1 is SGHRS, CDR2 YFSETQ. V was clipped by 5 bases and J by 5 bases; unmatched bases: 9. CDR3 nucleotides: TGCGCCAGCAGTCATCTAGCGGGGAGATTAGATACGCAGTATTTT. Translated, it gives CASSHLAGRLDTQYF.

The rearrangement uses TRBV4-2 and TRBJ2-3; a possible D gene is TRBD2 (6 bases). Germline CDR1 and CDR2: LGHNA and YNFKEQ. V lost 0 bases and J lost 4, with 20 bases in between. This CDR3 region has 18 residues. This chain's CDR3 is CASSQEPVAGRRSDTQYF. The CDR3 bases are TGTGCCAGCAGCCAAGAGCCCGTGGCGGGGCGGAGATCAGATACGCAGTATTTT.

This clonotype occurred a few times. The chain has TRBV7-2 and TRBJ1-1, with D maybe TRBD1 (6 bases). The germline V gene encodes CDR1 SGHTA and CDR2 FQGNSA. Trimming shortened V by 0 bases and J by 1 base, and 9 bases separated the two germline ends. The CDR3 spans 15 residues. CDR3 protein: CASSLADSWNTEAFF. CDR3 bases: TGTGCCAGCAGCTTAGCGGACAGTTGGAACACTGAAGCTTTCTTT.

The table lists this clonotype with a few counts. The chain joins TRBV28 to TRBJ2-1; 14 bases agree with TRBD2. The J segment lost 9 bases and the V segment lost 6 bases, leaving 7 bases of the junction unmatched. The CDR3 length is 15 residues. Germline V gene data show CDR1 as MDHEN and CDR2 as SYDVKM. The CDR3 region has the DNA TGTGCCAGCAGACCTGGACTAGCGGGGGGTAGTGAGCAGTTCTTC. Translating it yields CASRPGLAGGSEQFF.

The chain carries TRBV7-8 and TRBJ2-5; 7 bases align to TRBD2. Germline-derived CDR1 and CDR2 are SGHVS and FQNEAQ. The trim removed 1 base at V and 7 bases at J, leaving 6 bases unmatched. This CDR3 spans 14 amino acids. The CDR3 reads CASSLGSGRGTQYF. The CDR3 DNA reads TGTGCCAGCAGCTTAGGATCAGGGAGGGGGACCCAGTACTTC.

This clonotype has a handful of counts. This chain links TRBV7-2 with TRBJ2-5, with D possibly TRBD2 on 6 matching bases. CDR1 and CDR2 (germline): SGHTA, FQGNSA. V gave up 1 base and J gave up 5 bases, with 11 bases separating them. This CDR3 is built from 14 residues. CDR3 residues: CASSLVGRWETQYF. The CDR3 nucleotides are TGTGCCAGCAGCTTAGTGGGGAGGTGGGAGACCCAGTACTTC.

This clonotype has more than one count but fewer than ten. This chain's CDR3 is CASSYSLPAYGYTF. CDR3 coding DNA: TGTGCCAGCAGTTACTCCCTCCCTGCCTATGGCTACACCTTC. The chain uses TRBV6-5 and TRBJ1-2; D is uncertain. V was shortened by 0 bases and J by 4 bases, with 9 bases between the two germline ends. This CDR3 region has 14 residues. Germline loops: CDR1 MNHEY, CDR2 SVGAGI.

This clonotype showed up just a few times. The V and J genes are TRBV4-3 and TRBJ2-7; 8 bases line up with TRBD1. V lost 1 base, J lost 1 base, and 6 bases stayed unmatched. Germline lookup yields CDR1 LGHNA and CDR2 YSLEER. This CDR3 comprises 16 residues. The CDR3 loop reads CASSQGTGPFSYEQYF. The CDR3 region has the DNA TGCGCCAGCAGCCAAGGGACAGGGCCTTTTTCCTACGAGCAGTACTTC.

This chain uses TRBV20-1 with TRBJ2-7; the match to TRBD2 covers 8 bases. CDR1 and CDR2 (germline): DFQATT, SNEGSKA (reference sequence). This CDR3 has 15 amino acids. The J segment lost 7 bases and the V segment lost 0 bases, leaving 11 bases of the junction unmatched. The DNA of the CDR3 is TGCAGTGCTAGAGAAGGGCGGGGGGCCCCCGGGGAGCAGTACTTC. Its translation is CSAREGRGAPGEQYF.

J is TRBJ2-7 and V is TRBV20-1; D not certain. Trimming removed 6 bases at V and 3 bases at J, with 21 bases between. Looked up from germline, CDR1 is DFQATT and CDR2 is SNEGSKA (reference sequence). The CDR3 is 15 amino acids. CDR3 in amino acids: CSAYLSPGPLYEQYF. In DNA, the CDR3 is TGCAGTGCCTATTTATCCCCCGGACCGCTCTACGAGCAGTACTTC.

The sample holds a few counts of this clonotype. The chain recombines TRBV20-1 with TRBJ2-3; 9 bases map to TRBD2. CDR1 and CDR2 from the germline V gene are DFQATT and SNEGSKA (reference sequence). V shed 3 bases and J 2 bases; nucleotides not matched to a gene: 6. The CDR3 contains 15 residues. Here the CDR3 reads CSASMSSGNTDTQYF. The DNA for the CDR3 is TGCAGTGCTAGTATGTCTAGCGGGAACACAGATACGCAGTATTTT.

The genes are TRBV28 and TRBJ2-4, with TRBD2 matching 7 bases. CDR3 length: 13 amino acids. Trimming cost V 7 bases and J 8 bases; bases outside gene matches: 8. CDR1 and CDR2 from the germline V gene are MDHEN and SYDVKM. CDR3 loop: CASNRAGRDIQYF. CDR3 sequence (DNA): TGTGCCAGCAACCGGGCAGGGAGGGACATTCAGTACTTC.

Comment on this clonotype: Likely a read error: the CDR3 ends without its conserved phenylalanine or tryptophan. It is unclear where the CDR3 begins or ends on the DNA, so no DNA is shown, and the CDR3 is as TCRdb lists it. The chain is built from TRBV7-2 and TRBJ2-1; the D segment call TRBD2 is taken from the table without a DNA check. Germline loops: CDR1 SGHTA, CDR2 FQGNSA. The CDR3 contains 12 residues when both ends are counted. This chain's CDR3 is CASSSPGTSPLL.

The chain is built from TRBV27 and TRBJ2-1, with TRBD2 as a possible D gene (6 bases). Trimming shortened V by 7 bases and J by 9 bases, and 28 bases separated the two germline ends. Germline V gene sequence: CDR1 MNHEY, CDR2 SMNVEV (reference sequence). The CDR3 is 17 amino acids. The CDR3 coding sequence is TGTGCCAGCAATTTTTTTGCCTCCCGGGGTGGAGGGAGTGAGCAGTTCTTC. Translated, it gives CASNFFASRGGGSEQFF.

This clonotype was seen repeatedly, ten times or more. The chain employs TRBV7-9 and TRBJ2-3, with D perhaps TRBD1 (5 bases). V lost 5 bases and J lost 9, with 12 bases in between. Germline CDR1 is SEHNR and CDR2 is FQNEAQ (reference sequence). CDR3 length: 12 residues. CDR3 nucleotide sequence: TGTGCCAGCAGCACGCAACCAGGGACGCAGTATTTT. Its protein product is CASSTQPGTQYF.

This chain joins TRBV2 and TRBJ2-7; D could derive from TRBD1 or TRBD2 (5 bases each). This CDR3 contains 14 residues. Germline CDR1 and CDR2: SNHLY and FYNNEI. Trimming pared 4 bases from V and 0 bases from J, leaving 10 bases between. The CDR3 spells CASSARDGSYEQYF. The CDR3 DNA reads TGTGCCAGCAGTGCCCGGGACGGCTCCTACGAGCAGTACTTC.

This clonotype was seen a few times. This rearrangement joins TRBV5-4 to TRBJ2-1; D possibly corresponds to TRBD2 (5 bases). Germline V lookup: CDR1 SGHNT, CDR2 YYREEE (reference sequence). With 0 bases removed from V and 10 bases from J, the gap between germline ends came to 8 bases. This CDR3 is built from 12 residues. CDR3 DNA sequence: TGTGCCAGCAGCTTGGACCTAGCAGAGCAGTTCTTC. Protein sequence: CASSLDLAEQFF. The variable domain in full, completed from reference TRBV5-4 and TRBJ2-1, reads ETGVTQSPTHLIKTRGQQVTLRCSSQSGHNTVSWYQQALGQGPQFIFQYYREEENGRGNFPPRFSGLQFPNYSSELNVNALELDDSALYLCASSLDLAEQFFGPGTRLTVL.

This clonotype was seen a few times. CDR3 amino acids: CASSQGTRAYNEQFF. The CDR3, as DNA: TGTGCCAGCAGCCAAGGGACCCGGGCCTACAATGAGCAGTTCTTC. The chain has TRBV14 and TRBJ2-1; D is unresolved. Germline V lookup: CDR1 SGHDN, CDR2 FVKESK. The CDR3 has 15 amino acids. Trimming removed 1 base at V and 2 bases at J, with 9 bases between. Filled out from reference TRBV14 and TRBJ2-1, the complete variable domain reads EAGVTQFPSHSVIEKGQTVTLRCDPISGHDNLYWYRRVMGKEIKFLLHFVKESKQDESGMPNNRFLAERTGGTYSTLKVQPAELEDSGVYFCASSQGTRAYNEQFFGPGTRLTVL.

This clonotype was found many times. The CDR3 region is CASRDRDRDTQYF. The CDR3 nucleotides read TGTGCCAGCCGGGACAGGGATAGAGATACGCAGTATTTT. V and J are TRBV7-9 and TRBJ2-3, with 9 bases identical to TRBD1. Germline lookup yields CDR1 SEHNR and CDR2 FQNEAQ (reference sequence). CDR3 size: 13 residues. V shed 8 bases and J 5 bases; nucleotides not matched to a gene: 5. Together with reference TRBV7-9 and TRBJ2-3, the CDR3 gives the full variable domain: DTGVSQNPRHKITKRGQNVTFRCDPISEHNRLYWYRQTLGQGPEFLTYFQNEAQLEKSRLLSDRFSAERPKGSFSTLEIQRTEQGDSAMYLCASRDRDRDTQYFGPGTRLTVL.

This clonotype was seen more than once but under ten times. V usage is TRBV29-1 and J usage is TRBJ2-5; TRBD2 might be the D (5 bases). CDR3 length equals 16 residues. Germline CDR1 is SQVTM and CDR2 is ANQGSEA. V was pared by 1 base and J by 2 bases, with 17 bases between. The CDR3 reads CSVEGLPGNTQETQYF. The CDR3, as DNA: TGCAGCGTTGAAGGGCTTCCGGGGAATACACAAGAGACCCAGTACTTC.

CDR3 DNA: TGTGCCAGCAGCCCCCAGACAGGGCTCAGAGCTTTCTTT. This sequence encodes CASSPQTGLRAFF. The chain combines TRBV28 with TRBJ1-1; TRBD1 aligns across 7 bases. Germline V gene data show CDR1 as MDHEN and CDR2 as SYDVKM. With 6 bases clipped from V and 10 bases from J, the junction kept 11 bases outside the gene matches. The CDR3 spans 13 residues.

The V and J genes are TRBV10-3 and TRBJ2-2, with 10 bases identical to TRBD2. Germline-derived CDR1 and CDR2 are ENHRY and SYGVKD. This CDR3 comprises 18 residues. Trimming removed 4 bases from V and 6 bases from J; junction bases left unmatched: 14. The CDR3 loop is CAISGGSGRSIIAGELFF. The CDR3 nucleotides read TGTGCCATCAGTGGCGGTAGCGGGAGGTCGATTATCGCCGGGGAGCTGTTTTTT.

The chain is built from TRBV9 and TRBJ2-3; D is possibly TRBD1 (6 bases). CDR1 and CDR2 (germline): SGDLS, YYNGEE. The length of the CDR3 is 15 residues. V lost 3 bases, J lost 2 bases, and 13 bases lay in between. The CDR3 nucleotides read TGTGCCAGCAGCGCACCGGGACACCTCACAGATACGCAGTATTTT. Protein sequence: CASSAPGHLTDTQYF.

This clonotype was picked up many times. The V call is TRBV6-1, the J call TRBJ2-1, with 7 bases lining up with TRBD2. Unmatched junction bases numbered 12, after V lost 6 bases and J lost 7 bases. The CDR3 length is 15 residues. CDR1 is MNHNS and CDR2 is SASEGT in the germline V gene. The CDR3 DNA reads as TGTGCCAGCAGCGTAGGACTAGAAGTTCAGAATGAGCAGTTCTTC. Its protein product is CASSVGLEVQNEQFF.

This clonotype occurred once. The V and J genes are TRBV5-6 and TRBJ2-5, with 8 bases that match TRBD1. This CDR3 comprises 14 residues. V trimming: 2 bases; J trimming: 5 bases; junction bases outside the gene matches: 5. In germline, CDR1 is SGHDT, CDR2 YYEEEE. CDR3 residues: CASSFNRGMETQYF. CDR3 DNA: TGTGCCAGCAGCTTTAACAGGGGGATGGAGACCCAGTACTTC.

The gene calls are TRBV4-1 and TRBJ2-1, with 12 bases identical to TRBD2. After removal of 4 bases from V and 4 bases from J, the junction contained 8 bases not matched to a gene. In germline, CDR1 is MGHRA, CDR2 YSYEKL. This CDR3 is built from 17 residues. In DNA, the CDR3 is TGCGCCAGCAGCCTCGGGGCGCTAGCGGGGGGGTACAATGAGCAGTTCTTC. This sequence encodes CASSLGALAGGYNEQFF.

This chain joins TRBV20-1 and TRBJ2-5; D gene ambiguous. The CDR3 is made up of 13 amino acids. Germline CDR1 is DFQATT and CDR2 is SNEGSKA (reference sequence). V lost 1 base, J lost 5 bases, and 11 bases lay in between. The CDR3 reads CSARAITRETQYF. In DNA form, the CDR3 reads TGCAGTGCTAGAGCTATTACAAGGGAGACCCAGTACTTC.

This chain joins TRBV9 and TRBJ2-1, with 11 bases lining up with TRBD2. V lost 0 bases and J lost 3; bases outside the gene matches: 8. The CDR3 has 18 residues. Germline values: CDR1 SGDLS, CDR2 YYNGEE. The CDR3 spells CASSVGLAGGPFYNEQFF. The CDR3 DNA is TGTGCCAGCAGCGTAGGGCTAGCGGGAGGCCCGTTCTACAATGAGCAGTTCTTC.